Below, 29 T cell receptor beta chains from the same sample are listed, as sequenced in a study of cytomegalovirus exposure and HLA in healthy donors (dated by TCRdb to 2016 to 2017). The library was built by means of the immunoSEQ multiplex PCR assay. For the multiplex PCR, a mixture combining 60 forward primers for TCR Vbeta segments and 13 reverse primers for TCR Jbeta segments was used. The source is immuneACCESS, and TCRdb retained only in-frame sequences with V and J called. Part of the clones is not carried over; for the studies checked, unresolved V genes explain less than half of this, and the remainder is unexplained. This sample is represented by some 120,000 clones; about 10% of them were singletons. Around 5% of the sample comes from the top ten. The specimen sequenced was PBMCs. The receptors originated from a woman aged 18 to 35 in good health and CMV-seropositive.

The chain uses TRBV2 and TRBJ1-5; D not resolved. V lost 1 base to trimming and J lost 6 bases, with 7 bases between them. CDR1 and CDR2 from the germline V gene are SNHLY and FYNNEI. This CDR3 contains 13 residues. CDR3 sequence: CASSEGAAQPQHF. CDR3 in DNA: TGTGCCAGCAGTGAAGGGGCAGCTCAGCCCCAGCATTTT.

The rearrangement uses TRBV5-6 and TRBJ1-2; TRBD1 matches at 10 bases. CDR1 and CDR2 from the germline V gene are SGHDT and YYEEEE. The CDR3 contains 15 residues. The trim removed 7 bases at V and 2 bases at J, leaving 8 bases unmatched. The CDR3 reads CASRPPGQGNYGYTF. The CDR3 DNA reads TGTGCCAGCCGCCCCCCGGGACAGGGGAACTATGGCTACACCTTC.

Turning to this clone: Given a far larger clone just one base away, this is likely a sequencing read error. The chain recombines TRBV4-2 with TRBJ2-7; D might be TRBD1 (6 bases). Germline V gene lookup returns CDR1 LGHNA and CDR2 YNFKEQ. The CDR3 covers 16 residues. Trimming shortened V by 1 base and J by 1 base, and 14 bases separated the two germline ends. CDR3 in DNA: TGTGCCAGCAGCCAAGGAGGTGGGGGCAGTTCCTACGAGCAGTACTTC. Its translation: CASSQGGGGSSYEQYF.

The chain carries TRBV30 and TRBJ1-4, with D uncertain. Trimming took off 4 bases at V and 4 bases at J, with 10 bases between the two ends. Germline CDR1 and CDR2: GTSNPN and SVGIG (reference sequence). This CDR3 is built from 13 residues. The CDR3 DNA sequence: TGTGCCTGGAACTACGGACTTAATGAAAAACTGTTTTTT. Amino acids: CAWNYGLNEKLFF.

This chain joins TRBV5-4 and TRBJ2-3, with D perhaps TRBD1 (6 bases). CDR1 SGHNT and CDR2 YYREEE come from the germline V gene (reference sequence). V lost 3 bases and J 0 bases, leaving 11 bases between the germline ends. This CDR3 contains 15 residues. CDR3 region: CASSSKGGSTDTQYF. As DNA, the CDR3 is TGTGCCAGCAGCTCTAAAGGGGGTAGCACAGATACGCAGTATTTT.

This clone was picked up a small number of times. The V call is TRBV7-8, the J call TRBJ2-1, with TRBD2 matching 8 bases. Trimming removed 4 bases from V and 5 bases from J; junction bases left unmatched: 10. Germline V gives CDR1 SGHVS, CDR2 FQNEAQ. The CDR3 loop spans 16 amino acids. The CDR3 here is CASSSPLAGLNNEQFF. As DNA, the CDR3 is TGTGCCAGCAGCTCTCCGCTAGCGGGCCTTAACAATGAGCAGTTCTTC.

This clone was counted between two and nine times. The V and J genes are TRBV14 and TRBJ2-7; D possibly corresponds to TRBD2 (5 bases). CDR3 size: 14 residues. V was clipped by 1 base and J by 5 bases, with 12 bases between them. Germline CDR1 is SGHDN and CDR2 is FVKESK. CDR3 in amino acids: CASSQGLVGNEQYF. CDR3 sequence (DNA): TGTGCCAGCAGCCAAGGTCTAGTCGGGAACGAGCAGTACTTC.

This CDR3 reads CASSASRPQHF. The CDR3 nucleotides read TGTGCCAGCAGCGCGAGTAGGCCCCAGCATTTT. V usage is TRBV28 and J usage is TRBJ1-5; unclear D gene. This CDR3 is 11 amino acids long. Germline CDR1 MDHEN, CDR2 SYDVKM. The V and J ends lost 6 bases and 9 bases respectively, with 9 bases between them.

This clone was counted a few times. The V gene is TRBV30, the J gene TRBJ1-1; the D gene is possibly TRBD1 (5 bases). The CDR3 has 17 amino acids. The germline V and J ends were trimmed by 0 bases and 4 bases, with 21 bases remaining between them. Germline V CDR1 and CDR2: GTSNPN, SVGIG (reference sequence). CDR3 DNA: TGTGCCTGGAGTGTGGGCAGGGATTATATCGGGGGCACTGAAGCTTTCTTT. Translated, it gives CAWSVGRDYIGGTEAFF.

This clone was counted only a few times. CDR3 region: CASSRRDSYGYTF. CDR3 coding DNA: TGTGCCAGCAGTCGCCGGGACAGCTATGGCTACACCTTC. The chain carries TRBV7-9 and TRBJ1-2; 7 bases align to TRBD1. There are 13 residues in the CDR3. J gave up 4 bases and V 6 bases, and 5 bases lay outside the gene matches. The V gene's germline CDR1 is SEHNR and CDR2 FQNEAQ (reference sequence).

The chain is built from TRBV2 and TRBJ2-3; the D gene is possibly TRBD1 (5 bases). The CDR3 consists of 18 residues. Trimming left V 3 bases short and J 0 bases short, with 19 bases between. Germline values: CDR1 SNHLY, CDR2 FYNNEI. Here the CDR3 DNA reads TGTGCCAGCAGTGAGTCCCAGGGTATCCCGCCTAGCACAGATACGCAGTATTTT. Its protein is CASSESQGIPPSTDTQYF.

The genes are TRBV29-1 and TRBJ2-7; 8 bases match TRBD2. This CDR3 contains 15 residues. V was clipped by 5 bases and J by 2 bases; unmatched bases: 11. Germline V gives CDR1 SQVTM, CDR2 ANQGSEA. The CDR3 here is CSVRGGDGLAYEQYF. CDR3 DNA sequence: TGCAGCGTTCGGGGGGGAGACGGGCTTGCCTACGAGCAGTACTTC.

This chain uses TRBV5-1 with TRBJ1-2; D may be TRBD1 (5 bases). With 0 bases removed from V and 4 bases from J, the gap between germline ends came to 13 bases. Germline CDR1 is SGHRS and CDR2 is YFSETQ. The CDR3 has 15 amino acids. This CDR3 reads CASSLESGPSYGYTF. The CDR3 DNA follows: TGCGCCAGCAGCTTGGAGTCAGGGCCTTCCTATGGCTACACCTTC. Filled out from reference TRBV5-1 and TRBJ1-2, the complete variable domain reads KAGVTQTPRYLIKTRGQQVTLSCSPISGHRSVSWYQQTPGQGLQFLFEYFSETQRNKGNFPGRFSGRQFSNSRSEMNVSTLELGDSALYLCASSLESGPSYGYTFGSGTRLTVV.

The chain joins TRBV6-1 to TRBJ1-6, with D hard to call. Germline values: CDR1 MNHNS, CDR2 SASEGT. Trimming shortened V by 7 bases and J by 9 bases, and 10 bases separated the two germline ends. The CDR3 totals 12 residues. The CDR3 spells CASTVRGSPLHF. Written as DNA, the CDR3 is TGTGCCAGCACTGTCCGGGGTTCACCCCTCCACTTT.

There are a few counts of this clone. The V and J genes are TRBV28 and TRBJ2-1; a possible D gene is TRBD2 (6 bases). The CDR3 is 15 residues long. The V and J ends lost 7 bases and 7 bases respectively, with 20 bases between them. Germline CDR1 and CDR2: MDHEN and SYDVKM. CDR3 coding DNA: TGTGCCAGCACCGGGGGACTTTCCCTTGGGAATGAGCAGTTCTTC. As protein: CASTGGLSLGNEQFF.

This chain uses TRBV6-1 with TRBJ1-1, with D possibly matching TRBD1 (6 bases). Trimming pared 4 bases from V and 1 base from J, leaving 13 bases between. The CDR3 consists of 15 residues. The germline V gene encodes CDR1 MNHNS and CDR2 SASEGT. CDR3: CASSADRITNTEAFF. In DNA, the CDR3 is TGTGCCAGCAGTGCCGACAGGATCACGAACACTGAAGCTTTCTTT.

The V and J genes are TRBV6-5 and TRBJ1-5, with D tentatively TRBD1 (6 bases). The CDR3 is 14 residues long. Trimming left V 2 bases short and J 4 bases short, with 9 bases between. CDR1 and CDR2 (germline): MNHEY, SVGAGI. CDR3 residues: CASSYGGSNQPQHF. The CDR3, as DNA: TGTGCCAGCAGTTACGGGGGCTCAAATCAGCCCCAGCATTTT.

The gene calls are TRBV6-5 and TRBJ1-1; 10 bases are a match to TRBD1. After removal of 5 bases from V and 4 bases from J, the junction contained 4 bases not matched to a gene. This CDR3 comprises 14 residues. The V gene's germline CDR1 is MNHEY and CDR2 SVGAGI. CDR3: CASSPWTGGTEAFF. As DNA, the CDR3 is TGTGCCAGCAGTCCGTGGACAGGGGGCACTGAAGCTTTCTTT.

The V gene is TRBV6-4, the J gene TRBJ2-2; D is perhaps TRBD1 (7 bases). Germline CDR1 MRHNA, CDR2 SNTAGT. The CDR3 has 16 residues. Trimming removed 3 bases from V and 4 bases from J, with 15 bases in between. Written as DNA, the CDR3 is TGTGCCAGCAGTGAAGGCCAGGGGGGCATCACCGGGGAGCTGTTTTTT. This codes for CASSEGQGGITGELFF.

The V call is TRBV6-1, the J call TRBJ1-2, with 7 bases identical to TRBD1. Germline CDR1 is MNHNS and CDR2 is SASEGT. The J segment lost 7 bases and the V segment lost 2 bases, leaving 7 bases of the junction unmatched. The CDR3 extends over 14 amino acids. The CDR3 sequence: CASSEYGRGAGYTF. The CDR3 DNA is TGTGCCAGCAGTGAATATGGCAGGGGGGCTGGCTACACCTTC.

Of note for this clone: Other DNA sequences in the same sample also yield this CDR3. V usage is TRBV5-1 and J usage is TRBJ2-7; 11 bases are a match to TRBD2. Trimming took 1 base from V and 4 from J; bases not matched to a gene: 1. The CDR3 runs to 14 residues. The germline V gene encodes CDR1 SGHRS and CDR2 YFSETQ. The CDR3 region has the DNA TGCGCCAGCAGCTTGACTAGCGGGAGTTACGAGCAGTACTTC. Protein product: CASSLTSGSYEQYF.

The chain couples TRBV13 to TRBJ2-1; weak D call: TRBD1 (5 bases). Germline CDR1 is PRHDT and CDR2 is FYEKMQ (reference sequence). This CDR3 is built from 12 residues. Trimming cost V 1 base and J 7 bases, with 5 bases left between them. The CDR3 bases are TGTGCCAGCAGCTTAGAGGGGAATGAGCAGTTCTTC. Amino acids: CASSLEGNEQFF.

This clone has only a few counts. The chain has TRBV5-1 and TRBJ1-1; D may be TRBD1 (6 bases). The length of the CDR3 is 15 residues. V was shortened by 4 bases and J by 4 bases, with 17 bases between the two germline ends. The germline gives CDR1 SGHRS, CDR2 YFSETQ. The chain's CDR3 is CASSTTTGGRTEAFF. In nucleotides, the CDR3 is TGCGCCAGCAGCACTACCACGGGGGGCCGCACTGAAGCTTTCTTT. The variable domain in full, with the rest retrieved from reference TRBV5-1 and TRBJ1-1, is KAGVTQTPRYLIKTRGQQVTLSCSPISGHRSVSWYQQTPGQGLQFLFEYFSETQRNKGNFPGRFSGRQFSNSRSEMNVSTLELGDSALYLCASSTTTGGRTEAFFGQGTRLTVV.

The chain employs TRBV5-6 and TRBJ2-7; 9 bases are a match to TRBD1. CDR3 length: 15 residues. CDR1 and CDR2 from the germline V gene are SGHDT and YYEEEE. The trim removed 1 base at V and 3 bases at J, leaving 5 bases unmatched. The CDR3 sequence is CASSLRDRDLYEQYF. CDR3 sequence (DNA): TGTGCCAGCAGCTTGAGGGACAGGGACCTCTACGAGCAGTACTTC.

This clone was detected ten times or more. V is TRBV7-9 and J is TRBJ1-2, with D possibly TRBD1 on 6 matching bases. The germline CDR1 and CDR2 sequences are SEHNR and FQNEAQ (reference sequence). Between the trimmed V and J ends, which lost 3 bases and 6 bases, there was a span of 17 bases. The CDR3 has 15 residues. The CDR3 DNA reads as TGTGCCAGCAGCTTGGGGGGGCCTGAAGGAAATGGCTACACCTTC. Residues: CASSLGGPEGNGYTF. Full variable domain (remainder filled in from reference TRBV7-9 and TRBJ1-2): DTGVSQNPRHKITKRGQNVTFRCDPISEHNRLYWYRQTLGQGPEFLTYFQNEAQLEKSRLLSDRFSAERPKGSFSTLEIQRTEQGDSAMYLCASSLGGPEGNGYTFGSGTRLTVV.

Here the CDR3 reads CASSFPSHEQYF. The CDR3 nucleotides read TGTGCCAGCAGCTTCCCTTCCCACGAGCAGTACTTC. The chain has TRBV28 and TRBJ2-7; D is unresolved. The V gene's germline CDR1 is MDHEN and CDR2 SYDVKM. The CDR3 spans 12 residues. The germline V and J ends were trimmed by 6 bases and 5 bases, with 11 bases remaining between them.

This clone was seen only a few times. DNA of the CDR3: TGTGCCAGCAGCCGAGGGGGGGTCTCTGGCTACACCTTC. Amino acid sequence: CASSRGGVSGYTF. The rearrangement uses TRBV6-6 and TRBJ1-2; a possible D gene is TRBD1 (6 bases). This CDR3 comprises 13 residues. From germline, CDR1 is MNHNY and CDR2 SVGAGI (reference sequence). The ends were cut back, 6 bases at V and 7 bases at J, with 15 bases in the middle.

The V gene is TRBV5-4, the J gene TRBJ2-1, with D maybe TRBD1 (5 bases). Germline assignment: CDR1 SGHNT and CDR2 YYREEE (reference sequence). The CDR3 has 11 residues. The CDR3 reads CASEGQGTQFF. DNA for the CDR3: TGTGCATCCGAAGGGCAGGGAACGCAGTTCTTC.

This clone came up a few times. The chain has TRBV19 and TRBJ1-4, with D hard to call. Germline V gives CDR1 LNHDA, CDR2 SQIVND (reference sequence). V was shortened by 0 bases and J by 8 bases, with 10 bases between the two germline ends. CDR3 length: 14 amino acids. The CDR3 region is CASSIDWSSEKLFF. The DNA for the CDR3 is TGTGCCAGTAGTATAGATTGGTCGAGCGAAAAACTGTTTTTT. Full variable domain (rest looked up from reference TRBV19 and TRBJ1-4): DGGITQSPKYLFRKEGQNVTLSCEQNLNHDAMYWYRQDPGQGLRLIYYSQIVNDFQKGDIAEGYSVSREKKESFPLTVTSAQKNPTAFYLCASSIDWSSEKLFFGSGTQLSVL.